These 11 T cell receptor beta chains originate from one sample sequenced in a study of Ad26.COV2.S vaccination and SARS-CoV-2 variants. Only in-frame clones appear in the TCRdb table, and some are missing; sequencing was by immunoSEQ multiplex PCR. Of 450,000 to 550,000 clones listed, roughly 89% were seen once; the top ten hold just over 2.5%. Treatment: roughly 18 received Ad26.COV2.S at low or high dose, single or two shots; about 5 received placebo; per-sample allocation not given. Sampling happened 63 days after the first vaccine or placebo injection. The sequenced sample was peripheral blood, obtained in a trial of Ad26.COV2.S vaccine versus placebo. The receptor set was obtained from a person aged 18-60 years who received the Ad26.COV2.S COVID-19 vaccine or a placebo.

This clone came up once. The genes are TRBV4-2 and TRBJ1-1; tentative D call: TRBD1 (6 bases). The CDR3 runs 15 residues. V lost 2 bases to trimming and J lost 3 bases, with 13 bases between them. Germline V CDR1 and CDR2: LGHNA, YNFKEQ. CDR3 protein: CASSQPGQSHTEAFF. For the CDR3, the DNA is TGTGCCAGCAGCCAACCCGGACAGTCCCACACTGAAGCTTTCTTT.

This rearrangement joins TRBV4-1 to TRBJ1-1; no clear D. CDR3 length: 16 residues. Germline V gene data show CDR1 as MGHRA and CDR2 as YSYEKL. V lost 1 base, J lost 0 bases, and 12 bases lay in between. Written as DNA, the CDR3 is TGCGCCAGCAGCCAAGGCCCAGGAGACATGAACACTGAAGCTTTCTTT. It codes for CASSQGPGDMNTEAFF.

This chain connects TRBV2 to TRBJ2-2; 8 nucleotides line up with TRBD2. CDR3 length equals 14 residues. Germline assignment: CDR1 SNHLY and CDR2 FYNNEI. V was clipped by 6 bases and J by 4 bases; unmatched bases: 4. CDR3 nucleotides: TGTGCCAGCAGGAGCGGGAGAGCCACCGGGGAGCTGTTTTTT. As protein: CASRSGRATGELFF.

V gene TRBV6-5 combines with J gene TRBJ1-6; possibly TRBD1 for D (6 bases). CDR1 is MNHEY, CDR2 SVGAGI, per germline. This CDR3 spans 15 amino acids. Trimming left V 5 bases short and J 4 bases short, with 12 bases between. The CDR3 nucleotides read TGTGCCAGCAGTAGACGACAGGATTATAATTCACCCCTCCACTTT. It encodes CASSRRQDYNSPLHF.

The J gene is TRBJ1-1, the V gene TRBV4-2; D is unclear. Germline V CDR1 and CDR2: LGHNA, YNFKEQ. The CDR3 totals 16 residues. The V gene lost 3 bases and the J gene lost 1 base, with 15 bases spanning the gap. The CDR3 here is CASSHLPPDRNTEAFF. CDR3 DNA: TGTGCCAGCAGCCACCTGCCCCCGGATCGGAACACTGAAGCTTTCTTT.

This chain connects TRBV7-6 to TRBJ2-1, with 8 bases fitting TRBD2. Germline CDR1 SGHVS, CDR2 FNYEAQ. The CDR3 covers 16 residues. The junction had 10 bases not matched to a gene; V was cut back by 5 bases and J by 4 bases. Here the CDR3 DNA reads TGTGCCAGCAGCCCAACCAGCGGGGGAGTTTACAATGAGCAGTTCTTC. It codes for CASSPTSGGVYNEQFF. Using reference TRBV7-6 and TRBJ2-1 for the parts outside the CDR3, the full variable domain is GAGVSQSPRYKVTKRGQDVALRCDPISGHVSLYWYRQALGQGPEFLTYFNYEAQQDKSGLPNDRFSAERPEGSISTLTIQRTEQRDSAMYRCASSPTSGGVYNEQFFGPGTRLTVL.

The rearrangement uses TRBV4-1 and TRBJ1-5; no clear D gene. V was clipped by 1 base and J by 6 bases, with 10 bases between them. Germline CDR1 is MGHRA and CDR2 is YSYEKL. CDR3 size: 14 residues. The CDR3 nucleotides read TGCGCCAGCAGCCAAGGTTTACTAGGTCAGCCCCAGCATTTT. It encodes CASSQGLLGQPQHF.

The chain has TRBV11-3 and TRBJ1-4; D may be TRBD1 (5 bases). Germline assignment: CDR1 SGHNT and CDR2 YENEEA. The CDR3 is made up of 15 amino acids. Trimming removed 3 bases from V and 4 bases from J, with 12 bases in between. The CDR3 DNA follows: TGTGCCAGCAGCTTCCTTTCCGGGGGTAATGAAAAACTGTTTTTT. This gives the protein CASSFLSGGNEKLFF.

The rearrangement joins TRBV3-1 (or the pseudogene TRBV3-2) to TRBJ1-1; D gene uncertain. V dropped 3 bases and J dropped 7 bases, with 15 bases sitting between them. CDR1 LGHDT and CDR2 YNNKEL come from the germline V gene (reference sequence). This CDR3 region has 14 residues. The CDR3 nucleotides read TGTGCCAGCAGCCAGGACGCCGGGTTCGGTGAAGCTTTCTTT. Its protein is CASSQDAGFGEAFF.

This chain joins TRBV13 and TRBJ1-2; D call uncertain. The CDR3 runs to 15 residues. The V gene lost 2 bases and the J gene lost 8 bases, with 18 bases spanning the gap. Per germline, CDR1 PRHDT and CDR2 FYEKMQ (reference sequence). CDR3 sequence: CASSLSPTSMGGYTF. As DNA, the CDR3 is TGTGCCAGCAGCTTAAGCCCAACATCGATGGGCGGCTACACCTTC.

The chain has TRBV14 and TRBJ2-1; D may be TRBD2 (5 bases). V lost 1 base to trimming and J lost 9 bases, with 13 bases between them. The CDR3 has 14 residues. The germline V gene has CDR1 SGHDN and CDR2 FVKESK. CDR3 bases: TGTGCCAGCAGCCAAGGATATTCCCGGGGTGAGCAGTTCTTC. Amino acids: CASSQGYSRGEQFF.